The clone carrying this TCR beta chain was observed a single time. Its cognate antigen is unknown. This sample stems from a study of cytomegalovirus exposure and HLA in healthy donors. General observations from the study: Rarity marked most TCR sequences, yet some public TCRs occurred in many donors. Researchers counted about 150 TCR beta chains as cytomegalovirus-associated. In vitro experiments confirmed that three CMV-associated chains were specific for CMV antigens.

Data came from immunoSEQ multiplex PCR; TCRdb stores just in-frame clones and leaves some out. The sample shows tens of thousands of clones, around 94% of them seen only once. This CDR3 region has 17 residues. The chain links TRBV21-1 to TRBJ1-5. TRBV21-1 is described as a pseudogene. The clonotype comes from a woman in her late teens or twenties in good health and CMV-seropositive. The sequenced sample was PBMCs. The CDR3 DNA is TGTGCCAGCAGCAGCGGCGGGTGGGGAACTTCGTCAGAGCCCCAGCATTTT. Its protein is CASSSGGWGTSSEPQHF.